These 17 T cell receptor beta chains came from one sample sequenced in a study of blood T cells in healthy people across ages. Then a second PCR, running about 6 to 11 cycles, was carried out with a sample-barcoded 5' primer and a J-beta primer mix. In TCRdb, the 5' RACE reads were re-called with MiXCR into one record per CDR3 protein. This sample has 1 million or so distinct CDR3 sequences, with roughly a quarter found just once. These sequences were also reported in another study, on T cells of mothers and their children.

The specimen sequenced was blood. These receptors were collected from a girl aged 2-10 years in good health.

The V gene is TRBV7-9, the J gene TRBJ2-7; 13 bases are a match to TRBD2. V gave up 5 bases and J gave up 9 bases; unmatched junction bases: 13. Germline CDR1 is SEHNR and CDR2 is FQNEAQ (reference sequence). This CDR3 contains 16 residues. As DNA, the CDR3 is TGTGCCAGCAGCACGAGCCCGACTAGCGGGGGGCCTGGGCAGTACTTC. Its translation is CASSTSPTSGGPGQYF. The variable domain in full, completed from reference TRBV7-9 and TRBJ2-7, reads DTGVSQNPRHKITKRGQNVTFRCDPISEHNRLYWYRQTLGQGPEFLTYFQNEAQLEKSRLLSDRFSAERPKGSFSTLEIQRTEQGDSAMYLCASSTSPTSGGPGQYFGPGTRLTVT.

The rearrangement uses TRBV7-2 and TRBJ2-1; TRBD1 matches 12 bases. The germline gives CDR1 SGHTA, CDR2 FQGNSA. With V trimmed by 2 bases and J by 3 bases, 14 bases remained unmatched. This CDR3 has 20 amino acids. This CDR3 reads CASSLSGTGGAYSVYNEQFF. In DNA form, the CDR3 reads TGTGCCAGCAGCTTAAGCGGGACAGGGGGCGCCTATTCTGTCTACAATGAGCAGTTCTTC.

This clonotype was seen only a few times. The chain's CDR3 is CATSRPNEKLFF. The CDR3 bases are TGTGCCACCAGCAGGCCTAATGAAAAACTGTTTTTT. This chain links TRBV15 with TRBJ1-4; no clear D gene. This CDR3 contains 12 residues. Germline V gene lookup returns CDR1 LNHNV and CDR2 YYDKDF (reference sequence). The V gene lost 3 bases and the J gene lost 3 bases, with 2 bases spanning the gap.

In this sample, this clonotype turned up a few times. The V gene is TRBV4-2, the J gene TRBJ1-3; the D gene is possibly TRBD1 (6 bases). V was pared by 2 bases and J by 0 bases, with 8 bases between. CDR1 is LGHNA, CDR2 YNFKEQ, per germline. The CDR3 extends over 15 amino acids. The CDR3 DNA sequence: TGTGCCAGCAGCCAAAGGGACATCTCTGGAAACACCATATATTTT. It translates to CASSQRDISGNTIYF.

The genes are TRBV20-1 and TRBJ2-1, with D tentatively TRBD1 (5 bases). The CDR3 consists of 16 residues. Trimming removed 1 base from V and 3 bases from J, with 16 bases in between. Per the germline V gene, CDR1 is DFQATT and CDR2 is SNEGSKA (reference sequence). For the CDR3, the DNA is TGCAGTGCTAGAGGTCAGACTGGGGCAGTCTACAATGAGCAGTTCTTC. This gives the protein CSARGQTGAVYNEQFF.

The CDR3 region is CASSPNGRELFF. CDR3 DNA: TGTGCCAGCAGCCCGAACGGACGGGAACTGTTTTTT. This chain joins TRBV7-9 and TRBJ1-4; no clear D. From germline, CDR1 is SEHNR and CDR2 FQNEAQ (reference sequence). The CDR3 extends over 12 amino acids. Trimming shortened V by 5 bases and J by 12 bases, and 13 bases separated the two germline ends.

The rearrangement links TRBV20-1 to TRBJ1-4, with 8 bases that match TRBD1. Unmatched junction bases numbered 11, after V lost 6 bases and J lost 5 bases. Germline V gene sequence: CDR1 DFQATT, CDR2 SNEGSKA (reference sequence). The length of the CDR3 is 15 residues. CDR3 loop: CSALRERTGNEKLFF. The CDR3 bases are TGCAGTGCCCTTAGGGAGAGGACAGGGAATGAAAAACTGTTTTTT.

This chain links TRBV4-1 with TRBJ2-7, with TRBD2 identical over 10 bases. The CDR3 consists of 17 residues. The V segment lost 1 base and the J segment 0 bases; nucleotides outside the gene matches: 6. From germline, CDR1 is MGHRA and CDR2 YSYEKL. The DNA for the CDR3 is TGCGCCAGCAGCCAAGGACCTACTAGCGGGATCTCCTACGAGCAGTACTTC. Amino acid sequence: CASSQGPTSGISYEQYF.

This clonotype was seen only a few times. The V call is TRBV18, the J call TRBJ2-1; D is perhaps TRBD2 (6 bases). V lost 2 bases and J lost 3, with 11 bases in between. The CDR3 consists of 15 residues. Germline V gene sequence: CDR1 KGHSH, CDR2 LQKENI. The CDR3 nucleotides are TGTGCCAGCTCACCAGGAGCGGGCCTCTACAATGAGCAGTTCTTC. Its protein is CASSPGAGLYNEQFF.

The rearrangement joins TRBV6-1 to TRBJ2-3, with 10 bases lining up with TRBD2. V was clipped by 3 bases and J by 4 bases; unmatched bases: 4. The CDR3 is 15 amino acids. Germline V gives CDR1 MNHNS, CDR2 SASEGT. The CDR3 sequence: CASSEESGRADTQYF. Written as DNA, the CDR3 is TGTGCCAGCAGTGAGGAGAGCGGGAGGGCAGATACGCAGTATTTT.

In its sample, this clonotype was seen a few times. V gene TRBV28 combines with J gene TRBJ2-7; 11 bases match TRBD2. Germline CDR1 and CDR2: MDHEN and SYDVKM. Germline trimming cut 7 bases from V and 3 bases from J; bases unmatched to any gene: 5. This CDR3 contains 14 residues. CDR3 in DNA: TGTGCCAGCAAACTTAGCGGGAGGGACTACGAGCAGTACTTC. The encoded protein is CASKLSGRDYEQYF.

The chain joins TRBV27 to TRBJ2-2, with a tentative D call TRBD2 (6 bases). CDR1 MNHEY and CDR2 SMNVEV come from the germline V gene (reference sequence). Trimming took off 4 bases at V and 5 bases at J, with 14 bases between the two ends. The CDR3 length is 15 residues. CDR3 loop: CASSSGGALTGELFF. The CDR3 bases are TGTGCCAGCAGTTCAGGCGGGGCCCTGACCGGGGAGCTGTTTTTT.

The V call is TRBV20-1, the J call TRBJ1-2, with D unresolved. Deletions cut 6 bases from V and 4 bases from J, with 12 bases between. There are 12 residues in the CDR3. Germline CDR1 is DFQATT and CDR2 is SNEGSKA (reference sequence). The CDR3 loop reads CSADRVAYGYTF. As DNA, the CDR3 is TGCAGTGCGGATCGGGTCGCCTATGGCTACACCTTC.

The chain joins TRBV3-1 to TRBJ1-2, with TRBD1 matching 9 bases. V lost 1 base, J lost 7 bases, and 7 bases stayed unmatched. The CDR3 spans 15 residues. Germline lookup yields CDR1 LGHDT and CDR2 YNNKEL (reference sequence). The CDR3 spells CASSQGTGGAGGYTF. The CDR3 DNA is TGTGCCAGCAGCCAAGGAACAGGGGGCGCCGGTGGCTACACCTTC. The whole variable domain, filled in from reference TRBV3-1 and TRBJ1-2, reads DTAVSQTPKYLVTQMGNDKSIKCEQNLGHDTMYWYKQDSKKFLKIMFSYNNKELIINETVPNRFSPKSPDKAHLNLHINSLELGDSAVYFCASSQGTGGAGGYTFGSGTRLTVV.

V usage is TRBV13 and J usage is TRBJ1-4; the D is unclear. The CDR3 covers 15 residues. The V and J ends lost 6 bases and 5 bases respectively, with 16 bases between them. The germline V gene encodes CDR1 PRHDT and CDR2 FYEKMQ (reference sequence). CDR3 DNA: TGTGCCAGCAGTACAGTGGCAGGTAAAAATGAAAAACTGTTTTTT. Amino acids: CASSTVAGKNEKLFF. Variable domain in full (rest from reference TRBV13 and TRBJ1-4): AAGVIQSPRHLIKEKRETATLKCYPIPRHDTVYWYQQGPGQDPQFLISFYEKMQSDKGSIPDRFSAQQFSDYHSELNMSSLELGDSALYFCASSTVAGKNEKLFFGSGTQLSVL.

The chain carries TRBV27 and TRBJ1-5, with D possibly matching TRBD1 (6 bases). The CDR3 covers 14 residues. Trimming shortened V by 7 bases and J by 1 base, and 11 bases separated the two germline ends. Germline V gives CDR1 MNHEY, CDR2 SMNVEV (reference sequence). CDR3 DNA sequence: TGTGCCAGCAACCGCGGGGGCAGCAATCAGCCCCAGCATTTT. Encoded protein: CASNRGGSNQPQHF.

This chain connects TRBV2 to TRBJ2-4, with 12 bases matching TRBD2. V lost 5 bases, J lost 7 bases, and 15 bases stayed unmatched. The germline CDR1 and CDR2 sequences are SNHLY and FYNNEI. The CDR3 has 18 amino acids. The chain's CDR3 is CASSSKWTSGDGRNIQYF. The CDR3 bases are TGTGCCAGCAGTTCCAAATGGACTAGCGGGGACGGAAGGAACATTCAGTACTTC.